A selection of T cell receptor beta chains follows, all from one sample in a study of blood T cell repertoires in COVID-19. Profiling relied on immunoSEQ multiplex PCR, and the TCRdb table lists in-frame clones only, not all of them. Among about 13,000 clones, approximately 83% were seen once, and the ten largest hold roughly 25%. Sequencing was carried out using peripheral blood. The receptors derive from a middle-aged man with active or convalescent COVID-19. Both conserved end residues are part of each CDR3. The order of the fields is J gene, D gene, V gene, clone size, CDR3 DNA, CDR3 protein. The D gene is left open where the match is weak. Rows may omit the clone size; those that give it use once, few, many or a size class.

TRBJ2-1	NA	TRBV18	NA	TGTGCCAGCTCACCACCGGAGGGGTCCTACAATGAGCAGTTCTTC	CASSPPEGSYNEQFF
TRBJ2-7	NA	TRBV6-5	NA	TGTGCCACCACCCTGGGGACTCGGGGACTCGAGCAGTACTTC	CATTLGTRGLEQYF
TRBJ2-2	TRBD1	TRBV2	NA	TGTGCCAGCAGGACAGGGGGCACCGGGGAGCTGTTTTTT	CASRTGGTGELFF
TRBJ2-5	NA	TRBV6-5	NA	TGTGCCAGCACAAACACCCAATCTCGGACCCAGTACTTC	CASTNTQSRTQYF
TRBJ1-2	NA	TRBV3-1/TRBV3-2	NA	TGTGCCAGCAGCCAAGGTTTCGGAGCCGCTAACTATGGCTACACCTTC	CASSQGFGAANYGYTF
TRBJ2-5	NA	TRBV2	NA	TGTGCCAGCAGTGAATACCAGGGCTTGGAGACCCAGTACTTC	CASSEYQGLETQYF
TRBJ1-1	NA	TRBV29-1	once	TGCAGCGTTCTGTCACAGGGAAATACTGAAGCTTTCTTT	CSVLSQGNTEAFF
TRBJ1-5	TRBD1	TRBV27	NA	TGTGCCAGCAGTTCTAGGGGGCCTGGGGGCAATCAGCCCCAGCATTTT	CASSSRGPGGNQPQHF
TRBJ2-5	NA	TRBV6-5	NA	TGTGCCAGCAGTTACTCGAACAGGGTAGGAGAGACCCAGTACTTC	CASSYSNRVGETQYF
TRBJ2-1	NA	TRBV6-5	NA	TGTGCCAGCAGGGCCCTTGGTGGCGGCGTGAAGTTCTTC	CASRALGGGVKFF
TRBJ2-3	TRBD2	TRBV7-2	NA	TGTGCCAGCAGCTTAGCGGTAGCGGGGGGCACAGATACGCAGTATTTT	CASSLAVAGGTDTQYF
TRBJ2-1	NA	TRBV7-2	NA	TGTGCCAGCAGCTTACGACAGGATCCCTACAATGAGCAGTTCTTC	CASSLRQDPYNEQFF
TRBJ2-5	NA	TRBV30	NA	TGTGCCTGGAGTGTAGCGCGAGGAGGACGAATCCAAGAGACCCAGTACTTC	CAWSVARGGRIQETQYF
TRBJ1-6	NA	TRBV4-3	few	TGCGCCAGCAGCCAAGATTTCAGGGGAAATTCACCCCTCCACTTT	CASSQDFRGNSPLHF
TRBJ1-2	TRBD1	TRBV7-8	NA	TGTGCCAGCAGCTTAGGACAGGGGGCTCGAGGCTACACCTTC	CASSLGQGARGYTF
TRBJ2-7	NA	TRBV21-1	NA	TGTGCCAGCAGCCCGCGCTCCTACGAGCAGTACTTC	CASSPRSYEQYF
TRBJ2-7	TRBD1	TRBV5-1	NA	TGCGCCAGCAGCGCTGGACAGGCCTACGAGCAGTACTTC	CASSAGQAYEQYF
TRBJ2-1	TRBD1	TRBV2	once	TGTGCCAGCAGTGGGGACAGGGGGCAGGCACTGGGGCAGTTCTTC	CASSGDRGQALGQFF
TRBJ2-7	TRBD2	TRBV25-1	NA	TGTGCCAGCAGTGTAGGGCTAGCGGGAGACCTACTCTACGAGCAGTACTTC	CASSVGLAGDLLYEQYF
TRBJ2-3	TRBD2	TRBV9	NA	TGTGCCAGCAGCGTAGGGGTACTAGCGGCTAGCACAGATACGCAGTATTTT	CASSVGVLAASTDTQYF
TRBJ2-6	NA	TRBV13	NA	TGTGCCAGCAGCCCACGGCGGGACGGGAAAAGACCTGGGGCCAACGTCCTGACTTTC	CASSPRRDGKRPGANVLTF
TRBJ2-1	TRBD1	TRBV10-3	NA	TGTGCCATCAGTGAGACGCAGACAGGGGGCCTTTTCGTCTTC	CAISETQTGGLFVF
TRBJ2-1	TRBD2	TRBV27	NA	TGTGCCAGCCAGATTTCTAGCGGGGTATACAATGAGCAGTTCTTC	CASQISSGVYNEQFF
TRBJ2-1	TRBD2	TRBV7-2	NA	TGTGCCAGCAGCTTAGCGCGGGGGGAGCAGTTCTTC	CASSLARGEQFF
TRBJ2-7	TRBD2	TRBV6-2/TRBV6-3	few	TGTGCCAGCAGTTACCCGCCTAGCGGGGGACACTACGAGCAGTACTTC	CASSYPPSGGHYEQYF
TRBJ2-7	NA	TRBV6-2/TRBV6-3	NA	TGTGCCAGCAGTTACTCAGCGCAGGGCGGCGAGCAGTACTTC	CASSYSAQGGEQYF
TRBJ2-1	NA	TRBV5-1	NA	TGCGCCAGCAGCCCGGGGGTCTCCTACAATGAGCAGTTCTTC	CASSPGVSYNEQFF
TRBJ2-7	TRBD2	TRBV7-2	NA	TGTGCCAGCAGCCTGACGGCTAGCGGCTCCTACGAGCAGTACTTC	CASSLTASGSYEQYF
TRBJ1-1	TRBD1	TRBV2	NA	TGTGCCAGCAGTGAGGACAGGGCGAGGGACACTGAAGCTTTCTTT	CASSEDRARDTEAFF
TRBJ1-2	NA	TRBV6-2/TRBV6-3	NA	TGTGCCAGCAGTTTCGCCGGTGAGAACTATGGCTACACCTTC	CASSFAGENYGYTF
TRBJ1-1	NA	TRBV3-1/TRBV3-2	NA	TGTGCCAGCAGCCAAGGTGGACTTCTGAACACTGAAGCTTTCTTT	CASSQGGLLNTEAFF
TRBJ2-5	NA	TRBV4-2	NA	TGTGCCAGCAGCCAAGGAGGGGAGACCCAGTACTTC	CASSQGGETQYF
TRBJ2-7	TRBD1	TRBV3-1/TRBV3-2	NA	TGTGCCAGCAGCCGGGACAGACTCTACGAGCAGTACTTC	CASSRDRLYEQYF
TRBJ1-1	TRBD1	TRBV10-3	NA	TGTGCCATCAGTGAGAGGACAGGGGTCACTGAAGCTTTCTTT	CAISERTGVTEAFF
TRBJ1-5	TRBD1	TRBV27	NA	TGTGCCAGCAGTTCAACCGGGACAGGGGGCTTGAGCAATCAGCCCCAGCATTTT	CASSSTGTGGLSNQPQHF
TRBJ2-1	NA	TRBV7-8	few	TGTGCCAGCAGCTTAGAAGCTGAGCAGTTCTTC	CASSLEAEQFF
TRBJ2-2	NA	TRBV9	few	TGTGCCAGCAGCGCAGGGGCCCGTGAACGGGCGAACACCGGGGAGCTGTTTTTT	CASSAGARERANTGELFF
TRBJ1-1	NA	TRBV7-2	NA	TGTGCCAGCAGCCCATACGGGAGCACTGAAGCTTTCTTT	CASSPYGSTEAFF
TRBJ1-5	NA	TRBV25-1	few	TGTGCCAGCAGTCCCGCGGGGGGGGATCAGCCCCAGCATTTT	CASSPAGGDQPQHF
TRBJ2-3	TRBD2	TRBV6-5	few	TGTGCCAGCAGACTCGGACTAGCGGGAACAGATACGCAGTATTTT	CASRLGLAGTDTQYF
TRBJ2-5	TRBD2	TRBV7-9	once	TGTGCCAGCAGCTTTTTCTCCGGGACTAGCGGGAGCCAAGAGACCCAGTACTTC	CASSFFSGTSGSQETQYF
TRBJ2-1	TRBD2	TRBV11-3	NA	TGTGCCAGCAGCCATGTAGGACTAGCGCTATACAATGAGCAGTTCTTC	CASSHVGLALYNEQFF
TRBJ2-7	TRBD2	TRBV7-2	few	TGTGCCAGCAGCATCGGGACTAGCGGGAGCGAATACGAGCAGTACTTC	CASSIGTSGSEYEQYF
TRBJ1-4	NA	TRBV28	NA	TGTGCCAGCAGACCCTCGCCGGCTAATGAAAAACTGTTTTTT	CASRPSPANEKLFF
TRBJ2-1	NA	TRBV11-3	NA	TGTGCCAGCAAGCTAGCAGCGGCAAGCTCCTACAATGAGCAGTTCTTC	CASKLAAASSYNEQFF
TRBJ1-2	TRBD1	TRBV29-1	NA	TGCAGCGTTGAAGATGATGGGACAGGGAACCTTATTGTGCCTGGCTACACCTTC	CSVEDDGTGNLIVPGYTF